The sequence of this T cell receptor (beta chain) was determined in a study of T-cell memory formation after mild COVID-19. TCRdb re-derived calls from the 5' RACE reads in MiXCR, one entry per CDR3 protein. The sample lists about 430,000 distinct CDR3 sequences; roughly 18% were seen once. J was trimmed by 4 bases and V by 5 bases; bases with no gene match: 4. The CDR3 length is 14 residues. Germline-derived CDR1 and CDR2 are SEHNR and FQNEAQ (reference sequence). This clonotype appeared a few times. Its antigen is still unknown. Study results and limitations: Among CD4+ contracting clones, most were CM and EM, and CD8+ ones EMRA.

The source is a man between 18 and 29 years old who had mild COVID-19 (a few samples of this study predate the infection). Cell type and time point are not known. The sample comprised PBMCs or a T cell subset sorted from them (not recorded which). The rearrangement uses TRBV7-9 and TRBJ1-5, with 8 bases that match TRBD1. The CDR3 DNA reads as TGTGCCAGCAGCCAGACAGGGGTAAATCAGCCCCAGCATTTT. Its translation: CASSQTGVNQPQHF.